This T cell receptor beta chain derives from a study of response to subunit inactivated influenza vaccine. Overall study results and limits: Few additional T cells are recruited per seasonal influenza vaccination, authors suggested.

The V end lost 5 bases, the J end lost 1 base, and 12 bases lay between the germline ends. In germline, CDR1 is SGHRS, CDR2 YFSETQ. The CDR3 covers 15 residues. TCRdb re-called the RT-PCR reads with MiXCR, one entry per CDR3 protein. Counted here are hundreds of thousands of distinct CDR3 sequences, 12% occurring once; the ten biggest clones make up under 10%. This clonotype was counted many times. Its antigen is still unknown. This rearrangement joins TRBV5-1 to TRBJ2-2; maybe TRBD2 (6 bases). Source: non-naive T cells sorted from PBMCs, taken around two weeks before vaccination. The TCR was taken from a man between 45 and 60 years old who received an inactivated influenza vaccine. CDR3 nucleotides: TGCGCCAGCAGTGAGGGACTGGTGAACACCGGGGAGCTGTTTTTT. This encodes CASSEGLVNTGELFF.